The 16 T cell receptor beta chains presented below share a single source sample, sequenced in a study of blood T cell repertoires in COVID-19. Method: immunoSEQ multiplex PCR; TCRdb's copy keeps in-frame clones and lacks some. This table has 30,000 to 40,000 clones, 80% to 90% appearing once. The sequenced material came from peripheral blood. Receptors were obtained from a man aged 45-60 years with acute or convalescent COVID-19.

The chain links TRBV28 to TRBJ2-2; D gene uncertain. Germline lookup yields CDR1 MDHEN and CDR2 SYDVKM. CDR3 size: 11 residues. With 4 bases removed from V and 12 bases from J, the gap between germline ends came to 9 bases. CDR3 in DNA: TGTGCCAGCAGTTCCTCCCTTAAGCTGTTTTTT. Translated, it gives CASSSSLKLFF.

The count of this clone is one. Here the CDR3 reads CASRHRVDTQYF. The CDR3, as DNA: TGTGCCAGCAGGCATAGAGTAGATACGCAGTATTTT. V gene TRBV7-9 combines with J gene TRBJ2-3; D gene unclear. Germline values: CDR1 SEHNR, CDR2 FQNEAQ (reference sequence). The CDR3 is 12 residues long. Trimming took off 6 bases at V and 5 bases at J, with 9 bases between the two ends.

The chain links TRBV7-3 to TRBJ2-5; 10 positions agree with TRBD2. The CDR3 extends over 15 amino acids. The V and J ends lost 5 bases and 5 bases, in that order; junction bases with no gene match: 8. In germline, CDR1 is SGHTA, CDR2 FQGTGA. CDR3 residues: CASSPRPGLAETQYF. CDR3 coding DNA: TGTGCCAGCAGCCCACGACCGGGACTAGCGGAGACCCAGTACTTC.

J is TRBJ1-2 and V is TRBV5-1; D remains ambiguous. Germline lookup yields CDR1 SGHRS and CDR2 YFSETQ. The CDR3 is made up of 14 amino acids. V was clipped by 0 bases and J by 0 bases, with 6 bases between them. As DNA, the CDR3 is TGCGCCAGCAGCTTGGGCAGGCCTAACTATGGCTACACCTTC. It is translated as CASSLGRPNYGYTF.

The rearrangement uses TRBV6-2 or TRBV6-3 and TRBJ2-5, with TRBD2 matching 11 bases. CDR1 is MNHEY and CDR2 is SVGEGT in the germline V gene. J gave up 5 bases and V 2 bases, and 10 bases lay outside the gene matches. This CDR3 has 17 residues. CDR3 loop: CASSYTLTSGSRETQYF. CDR3 nucleotides: TGTGCCAGCAGTTACACCCTCACTAGCGGGAGCCGGGAGACCCAGTACTTC.

This chain connects TRBV10-1 to TRBJ2-7; no clear D. This CDR3 comprises 13 residues. The germline V gene has CDR1 WNHNN and CDR2 SYGVQD (reference sequence). V gave up 3 bases and J gave up 3 bases, with 9 bases separating them. CDR3: CASSDAEHYEQYF. CDR3 coding DNA: TGCGCCAGCAGTGATGCGGAGCACTACGAGCAGTACTTC.

This clone was found a few times. At the DNA level, this CDR3 is encoded by other sequences in the same sample as well. V and J are TRBV3-1 (or the pseudogene TRBV3-2) and TRBJ1-4, with 10 bases identical to TRBD1. V lost 4 bases, J lost 5 bases, and 1 base stayed unmatched. The germline V gene encodes CDR1 LGHDT and CDR2 YNNKEL (reference sequence). The CDR3 extends over 14 amino acids. Written as DNA, the CDR3 is TGTGCCAGCAGCCGGACAGGGGGGAATGAAAAACTGTTTTTT. Its translation: CASSRTGGNEKLFF.

The table lists this clone with a few counts. The chain couples TRBV29-1 to TRBJ1-3, with 7 bases lining up with TRBD1. The J segment lost 4 bases and the V segment lost 4 bases, leaving 4 bases of the junction unmatched. Germline V gene sequence: CDR1 SQVTM, CDR2 ANQGSEA. The CDR3 is 13 amino acids. CDR3 nucleotide sequence: TGCAGCGTTGGCGACAGGGCCGGAAACACCATATATTTT. Protein: CSVGDRAGNTIYF.

V usage is TRBV7-9 and J usage is TRBJ1-1; a possible D gene is TRBD1 (6 bases). The CDR3 has 15 amino acids. The V gene's germline CDR1 is SEHNR and CDR2 FQNEAQ (reference sequence). The V and J ends lost 4 bases and 3 bases respectively, with 15 bases between them. The CDR3 nucleotides read TGTGCCAGCAGCTCACCCACAGGGACCCACACTGAAGCTTTCTTT. Translated, it gives CASSSPTGTHTEAFF.

On this clone itself: This specimen includes other DNA sequences encoding the same CDR3. V and J are TRBV5-1 and TRBJ1-3; 9 bases fit TRBD1. The ends lost 4 bases at V and 3 bases at J; junction bases unmatched: 5. The CDR3 consists of 15 residues. Germline V gives CDR1 SGHRS, CDR2 YFSETQ. CDR3 nucleotides: TGCGCCAGCAGCCCCCGGACAGGGGATGGAAACACCATATATTTT. This codes for CASSPRTGDGNTIYF.

This clone was found once. J is TRBJ2-3 and V is TRBV7-2; TRBD2 matches 8 bases. After removal of 3 bases from V and 5 bases from J, the junction contained 7 bases not matched to a gene. CDR3 length: 15 residues. Looked up from germline, CDR1 is SGHTA and CDR2 is FQGNSA. CDR3 sequence: CASSLIHGGGDTQYF. The CDR3 DNA reads as TGTGCCAGCAGCTTGATACACGGGGGGGGAGATACGCAGTATTTT.

The table lists this clone with a few counts. V usage is TRBV20-1 and J usage is TRBJ2-3, with D hard to call. The V and J ends lost 6 bases and 6 bases respectively, with 7 bases between them. CDR1 and CDR2 from the germline V gene are DFQATT and SNEGSKA (reference sequence). This CDR3 contains 10 residues. The CDR3 protein is CSALEDTQYF. CDR3 in DNA: TGCAGTGCCCTGGAGGATACGCAGTATTTT.

The chain's CDR3 is CASSQDTAGAQFF. The CDR3 DNA reads TGCGCCAGCAGCCAAGATACGGCGGGGGCGCAGTTCTTC. This chain links TRBV4-1 with TRBJ2-1, with a weak D call TRBD2 (7 bases). V dropped 0 bases and J dropped 12 bases, with 12 bases sitting between them. Germline-derived CDR1 and CDR2 are MGHRA and YSYEKL. The CDR3 loop spans 13 amino acids.

V and J are TRBV6-5 and TRBJ1-3; 11 bases match TRBD1. J was trimmed by 8 bases and V by 0 bases; bases with no gene match: 6. CDR3 length equals 16 residues. Germline V gives CDR1 MNHEY, CDR2 SVGAGI. The CDR3 region has the DNA TGTGCCAGCAGTTACTCCGGACAGGGGGCATGGTACACCATATATTTT. Amino acid sequence: CASSYSGQGAWYTIYF.

This chain connects TRBV6-2 or TRBV6-3 to TRBJ2-7, with D possibly matching TRBD2 (5 bases). Germline loops: CDR1 MNHEY, CDR2 SVGEGT. V was pared by 0 bases and J by 7 bases, with 10 bases between. The CDR3 runs to 13 residues. The CDR3 DNA reads as TGTGCCAGCAGTTACTCGACGGAGGCTGAGCAGTACTTC. Protein sequence: CASSYSTEAEQYF.

The V and J genes are TRBV7-9 and TRBJ2-1; D is undetermined. The germline V and J ends were trimmed by 2 bases and 0 bases, with 5 bases remaining between them. Germline-derived CDR1 and CDR2 are SEHNR and FQNEAQ (reference sequence). The CDR3 covers 14 residues. CDR3 bases: TGTGCCAGCAGCTTACACTACTCCTACAATGAGCAGTTCTTC. Residues: CASSLHYSYNEQFF.